These T cell receptor beta chains were read from a single sample in a study of OX40 agonist ivuxolimab in advanced cancers. Repertoires were generated with immunoSEQ multiplex PCR, while TCRdb's copy carries only in-frame clones and drops some. Among around 39,000 clones listed, approximately 80% were seen once. Here the sequenced sample was CD4+ or CD8+ T cells sorted from blood, taken in a trial of the OX40 agonist ivuxolimab. These receptors originate from an adult with an advanced solid tumor such as melanoma, head and neck, liver or kidney cancer. Both conserved end residues are part of each CDR3. The order of the fields is J gene, CDR3 length, D gene, V gene, clone size, CDR3 DNA, CDR3 protein. The D gene is left open where the match is weak. The size entry is marked missing in some rows and otherwise reads once, few, many or a size class.

J gene: TRBJ1-6; CDR3 length: 14; D gene: NA; V gene: TRBV7-9; clone size: NA; CDR3 DNA: TGTGCCAGCAGCTTAATGGGGGGCCGTTCACCCCTCCACTTT; CDR3 protein: CASSLMGGRSPLHF
J gene: TRBJ2-2; CDR3 length: 16; D gene: TRBD2; V gene: TRBV7-8; clone size: NA; CDR3 DNA: TGTGCCAGCAGCCTTAGGGGGACTAGCAACACCGGGGAGCTGTTTTTT; CDR3 protein: CASSLRGTSNTGELFF
J gene: TRBJ1-1; CDR3 length: 12; D gene: NA; V gene: TRBV2; clone size: NA; CDR3 DNA: TGTGCCAGCAGTGAAGGGAGCCCGAATGCTTTCTTT; CDR3 protein: CASSEGSPNAFF
J gene: TRBJ2-2; CDR3 length: 13; D gene: NA; V gene: TRBV5-4; clone size: few; CDR3 DNA: TGTGCCAGCAGCTCCCAGAACACCGGGGAGCTGTTTTTT; CDR3 protein: CASSSQNTGELFF
J gene: TRBJ1-3; CDR3 length: 14; D gene: NA; V gene: TRBV11-1; clone size: few; CDR3 DNA: TGTGCCAGCAGCTTAGATCCGGGGCGAAACACCATATATTTT; CDR3 protein: CASSLDPGRNTIYF
J gene: TRBJ1-5; CDR3 length: 15; D gene: NA; V gene: TRBV19; clone size: NA; CDR3 DNA: TGTGCCAGTAGTATGGGCGTATATAGCAATCAGCCCCAGCATTTT; CDR3 protein: CASSMGVYSNQPQHF
J gene: TRBJ1-1; CDR3 length: 13; D gene: NA; V gene: TRBV7-7; clone size: few; CDR3 DNA: TGTGCCAGCAGCCGGGCTCTGAACACTGAAGCTTTCTTT; CDR3 protein: CASSRALNTEAFF
J gene: TRBJ1-2; CDR3 length: 14; D gene: TRBD1; V gene: TRBV28; clone size: NA; CDR3 DNA: TGTGCCAGCACCCCCTTCCAGGGGGACCATGGCTACACCTTC; CDR3 protein: CASTPFQGDHGYTF
J gene: TRBJ2-4; CDR3 length: 13; D gene: NA; V gene: TRBV6-1; clone size: NA; CDR3 DNA: TGTGCCAGCAGTCGTCAGACCAAAAACATTCAGTACTTC; CDR3 protein: CASSRQTKNIQYF
J gene: TRBJ2-1; CDR3 length: 14; D gene: NA; V gene: TRBV14; clone size: NA; CDR3 DNA: TGTGCCAGCAGCCCGTCTTGGGGGACGAATGAGCAGTTCTTC; CDR3 protein: CASSPSWGTNEQFF
J gene: TRBJ2-1; CDR3 length: 15; D gene: NA; V gene: TRBV21-1; clone size: NA; CDR3 DNA: TGTGCCAGCAGCAAACAAGGGGGAGTAGAGGTCCTGCAGTTCTTC; CDR3 protein: CASSKQGGVEVLQFF
J gene: TRBJ2-3; CDR3 length: 14; D gene: TRBD1; V gene: TRBV6-1; clone size: NA; CDR3 DNA: TGTGCCAGCCACAGGGGGCGGGACACAGATACGCAGTATTTT; CDR3 protein: CASHRGRDTDTQYF
J gene: TRBJ2-3; CDR3 length: 12; D gene: NA; V gene: TRBV2; clone size: NA; CDR3 DNA: TGTGCCAGCAGTGATCAGGCAGATACGCAGTATTTT; CDR3 protein: CASSDQADTQYF
J gene: TRBJ2-7; CDR3 length: 15; D gene: TRBD2; V gene: TRBV5-1; clone size: NA; CDR3 DNA: TGCGCCAGCAGCTCGTCCGCTAGCGGGGGGGCCGAGCAGTACTTC; CDR3 protein: CASSSSASGGAEQYF
J gene: TRBJ1-3; CDR3 length: 15; D gene: NA; V gene: TRBV11-3; clone size: once; CDR3 DNA: TGTGCCAGCAGCTTCAGGAGGGGCTCTGGAAACACCATATATTTT; CDR3 protein: CASSFRRGSGNTIYF
J gene: TRBJ2-7; CDR3 length: 14; D gene: TRBD2; V gene: TRBV6-1; clone size: NA; CDR3 DNA: TGTGCCAGCAGTGAAAGGGCGGGGGGGGCCGACAAGTACTTC; CDR3 protein: CASSERAGGADKYF
J gene: TRBJ2-4; CDR3 length: 11; D gene: NA; V gene: TRBV7-8; clone size: NA; CDR3 DNA: TGTGCCAGCAGCAGCAGAGGCCCTCAGTACTTC; CDR3 protein: CASSSRGPQYF
J gene: TRBJ2-5; CDR3 length: 13; D gene: TRBD1; V gene: TRBV6-6; clone size: NA; CDR3 DNA: TGTGCCAGCAGGGACAGGGGGGAGGAGACCCAGTACTTC; CDR3 protein: CASRDRGEETQYF
J gene: TRBJ2-5; CDR3 length: 17; D gene: TRBD2; V gene: TRBV7-9; clone size: once; CDR3 DNA: TGTGCCAGCAGCCCCGGGACTAGCGGGAGGAGGCCGGAGACCCAGTACTTC; CDR3 protein: CASSPGTSGRRPETQYF
J gene: TRBJ2-1; CDR3 length: 16; D gene: NA; V gene: TRBV4-2; clone size: few; CDR3 DNA: TGTGCCAGCAGCCTAGACGGACGGGGCGTGGGGAATGAGCAGTTCTTC; CDR3 protein: CASSLDGRGVGNEQFF
J gene: TRBJ2-3; CDR3 length: 15; D gene: TRBD2; V gene: TRBV19; clone size: NA; CDR3 DNA: TGTGCCAGTAGGCAGACTAGCGGGATCACAGATACGCAGTATTTT; CDR3 protein: CASRQTSGITDTQYF
J gene: TRBJ1-1; CDR3 length: 11; D gene: NA; V gene: TRBV20-1; clone size: NA; CDR3 DNA: TGCAGTGCTCGAGTTAACACTGAAGCTTTCTTT; CDR3 protein: CSARVNTEAFF
J gene: TRBJ2-1; CDR3 length: 14; D gene: TRBD2; V gene: TRBV25-1; clone size: NA; CDR3 DNA: TGTGCCAGCAGTCCCCTAGCGGGAAACAATGAGCAGTTCTTC; CDR3 protein: CASSPLAGNNEQFF